A single sample gave rise to the 2 T cell receptor beta chains below, sequenced in a study of cytotoxic CD8 clonotypes in ibrutinib-treated CLL. Only in-frame clones appear in the TCRdb table, and some are missing; sequencing was by immunoSEQ multiplex PCR. The table includes roughly 97,000 clones, about 78% detected once. This specimen consisted of PBMCs, obtained after 12 months of ibrutinib treatment. These TCRs come from a human donor with chronic lymphocytic leukemia.

This clone appeared once. The J gene is TRBJ1-6, the V gene TRBV5-1; 9 nucleotides line up with TRBD1. Germline CDR1 reads SGHRS; CDR2 reads YFSETQ. V lost 3 bases and J lost 5; bases outside the gene matches: 6. CDR3 size: 16 residues. The CDR3 protein is CASSYRGQGHNSPLHF. CDR3 nucleotide sequence: TGCGCCAGCAGCTATAGGGGACAGGGCCATAATTCACCCCTCCACTTT.

The chain has TRBV27 and TRBJ1-6, with D maybe TRBD1 (6 bases). The CDR3 covers 16 residues. Trimming left V 4 bases short and J 7 bases short, with 17 bases between. Per germline, CDR1 MNHEY and CDR2 SMNVEV (reference sequence). For the CDR3, the DNA is TGTGCCAGCAGTTACCTACCACAGGGAATCAATTCACCCCTCCACTTT. It codes for CASSYLPQGINSPLHF.